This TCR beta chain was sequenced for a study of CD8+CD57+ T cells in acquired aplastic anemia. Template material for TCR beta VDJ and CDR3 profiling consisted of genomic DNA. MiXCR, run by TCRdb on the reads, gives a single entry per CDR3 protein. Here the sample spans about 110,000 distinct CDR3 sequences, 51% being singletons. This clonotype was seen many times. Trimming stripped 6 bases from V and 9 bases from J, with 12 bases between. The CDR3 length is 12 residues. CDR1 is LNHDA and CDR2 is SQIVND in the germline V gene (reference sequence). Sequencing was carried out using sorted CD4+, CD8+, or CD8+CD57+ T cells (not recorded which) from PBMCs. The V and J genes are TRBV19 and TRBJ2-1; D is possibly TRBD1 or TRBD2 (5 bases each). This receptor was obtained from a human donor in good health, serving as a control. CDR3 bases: TGTGCCAGTAGCGGGGCCGGGTTTGAGCAGTTCTTC. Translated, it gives CASSGAGFEQFF.